Following are 20 T cell receptor beta chains from one sample sequenced in a study of cytomegalovirus exposure and HLA in healthy donors. PCR employed 60 Vbeta and 13 Jbeta primers. This table comes from immunoSEQ multiplex PCR, and its TCRdb copy is limited to in-frame clones, with some not included. The sample contains about 140,000 clones, roughly four fifths of which appear only once. Input material: PBMCs. These receptors originate from a woman aged 55-70 years in good health and CMV-seropositive.

V usage is TRBV11-3 and J usage is TRBJ1-5; D remains unclear. Germline loops: CDR1 SGHNT, CDR2 YENEEA. The V end was cut by 0 bases, the J end by 5 bases, with 14 bases between. The CDR3 runs to 16 residues. The CDR3 is CASSLEGGLCDQPQHF. DNA of the CDR3: TGTGCCAGCAGCTTAGAAGGCGGATTGTGTGATCAGCCCCAGCATTTT. Full variable domain (missing parts from reference TRBV11-3 and TRBJ1-5): EAGVVQSPRYKIIEKKQPVAFWCNPISGHNTLYWYLQNLGQGPELLIRYENEEAVDDSQLPKDRFSAERLKGVDSTLKIQPAELGDSAVYLCASSLEGGLCDQPQHFGDGTRLSIL.

CDR3 nucleotides: TGTGCCTGGAGATCAAAGGGACTAGCGGGAGGTACCCAGTACTTC. Its protein is CAWRSKGLAGGTQYF. This chain connects TRBV30 to TRBJ2-5; 15 bases align to TRBD2. Germline loops: CDR1 GTSNPN, CDR2 SVGIG (reference sequence). Trimming cost V 3 bases and J 8 bases; bases outside gene matches: 7. The CDR3 length is 15 residues.

The V call is TRBV5-1, the J call TRBJ2-1; possible D gene TRBD2, 6 bases. Germline V gene lookup returns CDR1 SGHRS and CDR2 YFSETQ. Trimming removed 0 bases from V and 8 bases from J, with 15 bases in between. This CDR3 contains 15 residues. CDR3 in DNA: TGCGCCAGCAGCTTGGCTAGCGAGTCCTGGGATGAGCAGTTCTTC. Its protein product is CASSLASESWDEQFF.

The J gene is TRBJ1-1, the V gene TRBV9; D gene uncertain. This CDR3 has 15 residues. Per germline, CDR1 SGDLS and CDR2 YYNGEE. The V end was cut by 0 bases, the J end by 0 bases, with 9 bases between. The CDR3 sequence is CASSVDPDMNTEAFF. The CDR3 nucleotides are TGTGCCAGCAGCGTAGATCCCGACATGAACACTGAAGCTTTCTTT.

Notes on this clone: The same CDR3 arises from other DNA sequences in this sample as well. The chain employs TRBV15 and TRBJ2-1, with D hard to call. The length of the CDR3 is 15 residues. Trimming took 0 bases from V and 8 from J, leaving 14 bases between them. Looked up from germline, CDR1 is LNHNV and CDR2 is YYDKDF (reference sequence). The CDR3 loop is CATSRESHSRDEQFF. For the CDR3, the DNA is TGTGCCACCAGCAGAGAGAGCCACTCCCGGGATGAGCAGTTCTTC.

The table lists this clone with a few counts. The chain uses TRBV11-3 and TRBJ1-2; D remains ambiguous. The CDR3 contains 13 residues. Per germline, CDR1 SGHNT and CDR2 YENEEA. V gave up 5 bases and J gave up 10 bases, with 17 bases separating them. This CDR3 reads CASSPRGNLDYTF. For the CDR3, the DNA is TGTGCCAGCAGCCCTAGAGGGAACTTAGACTACACCTTC. The whole variable domain, filled in from reference TRBV11-3 and TRBJ1-2, reads EAGVVQSPRYKIIEKKQPVAFWCNPISGHNTLYWYLQNLGQGPELLIRYENEEAVDDSQLPKDRFSAERLKGVDSTLKIQPAELGDSAVYLCASSPRGNLDYTFGSGTRLTVV.

The chain combines TRBV30 with TRBJ1-4, with TRBD1 matching over 7 bases. The V segment lost 0 bases and the J segment 7 bases; nucleotides outside the gene matches: 2. Germline assignment: CDR1 GTSNPN and CDR2 SVGIG (reference sequence). The CDR3 totals 13 residues. The DNA for the CDR3 is TGTGCCTGGAGTGTGACAGGGATTGAAAAACTGTTTTTT. Translated: CAWSVTGIEKLFF.

This rearrangement joins TRBV5-1 to TRBJ2-5; 7 bases are a match to TRBD1. J was trimmed by 1 base and V by 0 bases; bases with no gene match: 3. CDR1 is SGHRS and CDR2 is YFSETQ in the germline V gene. This CDR3 has 15 residues. As DNA, the CDR3 is TGCGCCAGCAGCTTGGACGGGACAGTCCAAGAGACCCAGTACTTC. Translated: CASSLDGTVQETQYF.

V is TRBV6-5 and J is TRBJ1-6, with D tentatively TRBD1 (5 bases). The germline V and J ends were trimmed by 0 bases and 10 bases, with 13 bases remaining between them. This CDR3 contains 15 residues. Germline CDR1 and CDR2: MNHEY and SVGAGI. The CDR3, as DNA: TGTGCCAGCAGTTACTCGGGCGGGGGTCGGTCACCCCTCCACTTT. This sequence encodes CASSYSGGGRSPLHF.

The chain couples TRBV7-8 to TRBJ2-3; weak D call: TRBD2 (7 bases). There are 15 residues in the CDR3. Germline V gene lookup returns CDR1 SGHVS and CDR2 FQNEAQ. V was clipped by 5 bases and J by 4 bases, with 16 bases between them. CDR3 sequence: CASSPVGGVADTQYF. Here the CDR3 DNA reads TGTGCCAGCAGCCCAGTAGGGGGGGTGGCAGATACGCAGTATTTT.

V and J are TRBV19 and TRBJ2-7, with TRBD1 matching over 11 bases. This CDR3 contains 15 residues. Germline V gene lookup returns CDR1 LNHDA and CDR2 SQIVND (reference sequence). The ends lost 5 bases at V and 0 bases at J; junction bases unmatched: 3. CDR3 region: CASSGGTGGSYEQYF. As DNA, the CDR3 is TGTGCCAGTAGTGGCGGGACAGGGGGCTCCTACGAGCAGTACTTC.

The rearrangement uses TRBV10-1 and TRBJ2-5, with D perhaps TRBD2 (6 bases). Trimming left V 0 bases short and J 4 bases short, with 18 bases between. The length of the CDR3 is 17 residues. In germline, CDR1 is WNHNN, CDR2 SYGVQD (reference sequence). CDR3 coding DNA: TGCGCCAGCAGTGAGTCCACCCGGGGGAGCGTCGGAGAGACCCAGTACTTC. Translating it yields CASSESTRGSVGETQYF.

V is TRBV6-6 and J is TRBJ2-1, with TRBD1 matching 8 bases. This CDR3 is 15 amino acids long. Germline trimming cut 5 bases from V and 5 bases from J; bases unmatched to any gene: 8. Germline-derived CDR1 and CDR2 are MNHNY and SVGAGI (reference sequence). DNA of the CDR3: TGTGCCAGCAGTAGGGAAGGGGACAGGAACAATGAGCAGTTCTTC. The encoded protein is CASSREGDRNNEQFF.

This clone was detected once. The rearrangement uses TRBV28 and TRBJ1-2, with a tentative D call TRBD1 (5 bases). Trimming shortened V by 6 bases and J by 4 bases, and 15 bases separated the two germline ends. The CDR3 totals 14 residues. Germline loops: CDR1 MDHEN, CDR2 SYDVKM. CDR3 sequence (DNA): TGTGCCAGCAGGCGGCAGGGCGAGAGCTATGGCTACACCTTC. It translates to CASRRQGESYGYTF.

V gene TRBV6-5 combines with J gene TRBJ1-3; tentatively, D is TRBD1 (6 bases). The CDR3 runs to 15 residues. The germline V gene has CDR1 MNHEY and CDR2 SVGAGI. V lost 5 bases and J 0 bases, leaving 11 bases between the germline ends. CDR3 sequence: CASSRDILSGNTIYF. Here the CDR3 DNA reads TGTGCCAGCAGTCGGGACATCCTCTCTGGAAACACCATATATTTT.

V and J are TRBV11-1 and TRBJ2-7; 8 bases line up with TRBD1. In germline, CDR1 is SGHAT, CDR2 FQDESV (reference sequence). CDR3 size: 15 residues. The ends lost 5 bases at V and 0 bases at J; junction bases unmatched: 6. CDR3 loop: CASSPGQGSSYEQYF. In DNA, the CDR3 is TGTGCCAGCAGCCCCGGACAGGGAAGCTCCTACGAGCAGTACTTC.

The table lists this clone with a count of one. The chain carries TRBV14 and TRBJ1-4, with D possibly TRBD1 on 5 matching bases. Between the trimmed V and J ends, which lost 0 bases and 4 bases, there was a span of 18 bases. Germline V CDR1 and CDR2: SGHDN, FVKESK. The CDR3 extends over 18 amino acids. This CDR3 reads CASSQDTSGHQGNEKLFF. CDR3 bases: TGTGCCAGCAGCCAAGATACATCCGGCCACCAGGGTAATGAAAAACTGTTTTTT. Variable domain in full (rest from reference TRBV14 and TRBJ1-4): EAGVTQFPSHSVIEKGQTVTLRCDPISGHDNLYWYRRVMGKEIKFLLHFVKESKQDESGMPNNRFLAERTGGTYSTLKVQPAELEDSGVYFCASSQDTSGHQGNEKLFFGSGTQLSVL.

A few counts support this clone. The V gene is TRBV28, the J gene TRBJ1-4; D uncertain. Trimming removed 2 bases at V and 4 bases at J, with 5 bases between. Looked up from germline, CDR1 is MDHEN and CDR2 is SYDVKM. This CDR3 is 13 amino acids long. The CDR3 sequence: CASSLESNEKLFF. The DNA for the CDR3 is TGTGCCAGCAGTTTAGAGAGTAATGAAAAACTGTTTTTT.

The gene calls are TRBV7-8 and TRBJ2-1; D might be TRBD2 (6 bases). The ends were cut back, 2 bases at V and 12 bases at J, with 11 bases in the middle. Germline V gene lookup returns CDR1 SGHVS and CDR2 FQNEAQ. The CDR3 has 12 amino acids. The CDR3 region is CASSLTEAGQFF. CDR3 nucleotides: TGTGCCAGCAGCTTAACCGAAGCGGGGCAGTTCTTC.

CDR3 sequence (DNA): TGTGCCAGCAGTAAAAGGCCCGGGACAGGGGGGAGGGAGACCCAGTACTTC. Its protein product is CASSKRPGTGGRETQYF. The rearrangement uses TRBV27 and TRBJ2-5, with 11 bases that match TRBD1. Germline V lookup: CDR1 MNHEY, CDR2 SMNVEV (reference sequence). The ends lost 5 bases at V and 5 bases at J; junction bases unmatched: 13. The CDR3 has 17 amino acids.